The 32 T cell receptor beta chains below all came from one sample that was sequenced in a study of blood T cell repertoires in COVID-19. Using immunoSEQ multiplex PCR, the repertoire was profiled, and TCRdb retains in-frame clones only, with some absent. The sample consists of some 300,000 clones, nearly 90% of them appearing once. Sequenced material: PBMCs or T cells enriched from blood (not recorded which). The receptor set was obtained from a woman aged 25 to 39 who had recovered from COVID-19.

This chain uses TRBV4-1 with TRBJ1-1; possibly TRBD1 for D (5 bases). Trimming removed 4 bases at V and 1 base at J, with 16 bases between. Looked up from germline, CDR1 is MGHRA and CDR2 is YSYEKL. There are 16 residues in the CDR3. The CDR3 coding sequence is TGCGCCAGCAGCCTCTGGGGCAGGAATCCGAACACTGAAGCTTTCTTT. Protein product: CASSLWGRNPNTEAFF.

V is TRBV10-3 and J is TRBJ1-3; D is unresolved. There are 14 residues in the CDR3. V was trimmed by 8 bases and J by 4 bases, leaving 15 bases between them. CDR1 and CDR2 (germline): ENHRY, SYGVKD. This chain's CDR3 is CAIGIGAAGNTIYF. CDR3 in DNA: TGTGCCATCGGAATTGGAGCAGCGGGAAACACCATATATTTT.

The V call is TRBV27, the J call TRBJ2-3; 9 nucleotides line up with TRBD1. Germline CDR1 and CDR2: MNHEY and SMNVEV (reference sequence). CDR3 length equals 15 residues. Losses at the gene ends were 3 bases for V and 6 bases for J; bases not matched to a gene: 7. The CDR3 nucleotides are TGTGCCAGCAGTTTGGACACAGGGGGCAGGGATACGCAGTATTTT. This codes for CASSLDTGGRDTQYF.

This sequence joins TRBV7-9 and TRBJ1-2; possibly TRBD1 for D (5 bases). Trimming cost V 1 base and J 1 base, with 13 bases left between them. The CDR3 consists of 16 residues. Germline V gene data show CDR1 as SEHNR and CDR2 as FQNEAQ (reference sequence). The CDR3 here is CASSLGWGPLNYGYTF. For the CDR3, the DNA is TGTGCCAGCAGCTTAGGGTGGGGCCCCCTTAACTATGGCTACACCTTC.

The chain recombines TRBV27 with TRBJ1-3; D is unresolved. Germline V gives CDR1 MNHEY, CDR2 SMNVEV (reference sequence). V was pared by 7 bases and J by 0 bases, with 4 bases between. CDR3 length equals 12 residues. The CDR3 spells CASIGSGNTIYF. The CDR3 DNA is TGTGCCAGCATCGGCTCTGGAAACACCATATATTTT.

This chain links TRBV5-1 with TRBJ1-1, with TRBD1 as a possible D gene (6 bases). V was pared by 0 bases and J by 8 bases, with 11 bases between. Germline CDR1 and CDR2: SGHRS and YFSETQ. The CDR3 has 13 residues. The CDR3 region has the DNA TGCGCCAGCAGCTTGGGGGGACATTCCGAAGCTTTCTTT. Encoded protein: CASSLGGHSEAFF.

The chain employs TRBV25-1 and TRBJ2-3; 7 bases are shared with TRBD2. The V gene's germline CDR1 is MGHDK and CDR2 SYGVNS. The CDR3 is made up of 14 amino acids. Trimming cost V 7 bases and J 7 bases; bases outside gene matches: 11. CDR3 sequence (DNA): TGTGCCAGCAACCGGGACGGGGGGTCACATACGCAGTATTTT. Translated, it gives CASNRDGGSHTQYF.

V gene TRBV12-3 or TRBV12-4 combines with J gene TRBJ1-5; D is undetermined. This CDR3 is 13 amino acids long. V lost 5 bases to trimming and J lost 1 base, with 6 bases between them. The CDR3 nucleotides read TGTGCCAGCAGTCAGGTAAGCAATCAGCCCCAGCATTTT. It is translated as CASSQVSNQPQHF.

The chain carries TRBV5-1 and TRBJ1-2; 8 bases align to TRBD1. This CDR3 has 17 amino acids. The junction had 14 bases not matched to a gene; V was cut back by 0 bases and J by 7 bases. In germline, CDR1 is SGHRS, CDR2 YFSETQ. The CDR3 spells CASSLGGTGGGSSGYTF. CDR3 DNA sequence: TGCGCCAGCAGCTTGGGAGGGACAGGTGGTGGGTCGTCTGGCTACACCTTC.

This chain links TRBV11-1 with TRBJ1-5; 7 bases match TRBD1. This CDR3 is 13 amino acids long. The junction had 5 bases not matched to a gene; V was cut back by 5 bases and J by 7 bases. The germline V gene has CDR1 SGHAT and CDR2 FQDESV (reference sequence). In nucleotides, the CDR3 is TGTGCCAGCAGCCGTGACAGGGAGCAGCCCCAGCATTTT. This codes for CASSRDREQPQHF. The full variable domain, with the rest looked up from reference TRBV11-1 and TRBJ1-5, is EAEVAQSPRYKITEKSQAVAFWCDPISGHATLYWYRQILGQGPELLVQFQDESVVDDSQLPKDRFSAERLKGVDSTLKIQPAELGDSAMYLCASSRDREQPQHFGDGTRLSIL.

V usage is TRBV5-4 and J usage is TRBJ1-1; maybe TRBD1 (5 bases). V lost 2 bases, J lost 5 bases, and 7 bases lay in between. Germline V gene sequence: CDR1 SGHNT, CDR2 YYREEE (reference sequence). CDR3 size: 12 residues. CDR3 bases: TGTGCCAGCAGCTTCCGGGGGACTGAAGCTTTCTTT. It encodes CASSFRGTEAFF.

The chain is built from TRBV30 and TRBJ2-7; 9 nucleotides match TRBD1. Germline V gene sequence: CDR1 GTSNPN, CDR2 SVGIG (reference sequence). After removal of 1 base from V and 7 bases from J, the junction contained 5 bases not matched to a gene. The CDR3 is 13 residues long. The CDR3 loop reads CAWSEQGAGEQYF. DNA of the CDR3: TGTGCCTGGAGTGAACAGGGGGCGGGGGAGCAGTACTTC.

The J gene is TRBJ1-1, the V gene TRBV18, with D uncertain. Trimming removed 5 bases at V and 1 base at J, with 8 bases between. The germline V gene encodes CDR1 KGHSH and CDR2 LQKENI. This CDR3 comprises 13 residues. The CDR3 protein is CASSSAANTEAFF. CDR3 DNA sequence: TGTGCCAGCTCATCAGCGGCGAACACTGAAGCTTTCTTT. The whole variable domain, filled in from reference TRBV18 and TRBJ1-1, reads NAGVMQNPRHLVRRRGQEARLRCSPMKGHSHVYWYRQLPEEGLKFMVYLQKENIIDESGMPKERFSAEFPKEGPSILRIQQVVRGDSAAYFCASSSAANTEAFFGQGTRLTVV.

V gene TRBV7-9 combines with J gene TRBJ1-4; D ambiguous. V gave up 5 bases and J gave up 4 bases, with 5 bases separating them. The CDR3 has 12 amino acids. CDR1 and CDR2 (germline): SEHNR, FQNEAQ (reference sequence). The CDR3 loop is CASSPVNEKLFF. The CDR3 DNA reads as TGTGCCAGCAGCCCAGTTAATGAAAAACTGTTTTTT.

In nucleotides, the CDR3 is TGTGCCAGCAGCCTCAATGGAAAATCCGCGGGGCAAGAGACCCAGTACTTC. Translated, it gives CASSLNGKSAGQETQYF. The chain recombines TRBV7-3 with TRBJ2-5; a possible D gene is TRBD2 (6 bases). Trimming took 5 bases from V and 2 from J, leaving 21 bases between them. From germline, CDR1 is SGHTA and CDR2 FQGTGA. CDR3 length: 17 residues. The entire variable domain, with the rest obtained from reference TRBV7-3 and TRBJ2-5, is as follows: GAGVSQTPSNKVTEKGKYVELRCDPISGHTALYWYRQSLGQGPEFLIYFQGTGAADDSGLPNDRFFAVRPEGSVSTLKIQRTERGDSAVYLCASSLNGKSAGQETQYFGPGTRLLVL.

The chain has TRBV5-1 and TRBJ2-5; TRBD2 might be the D (6 bases). Germline V CDR1 and CDR2: SGHRS, YFSETQ. The CDR3 runs 13 residues. Trimming cost V 4 bases and J 1 base, with 8 bases left between them. The CDR3 sequence is CASSRDSQETQYF. In DNA, the CDR3 is TGCGCCAGCAGCAGGGACTCCCAAGAGACCCAGTACTTC.

The chain carries TRBV7-2 and TRBJ1-3; perhaps TRBD1 as D (5 bases). Germline CDR1 SGHTA, CDR2 FQGNSA. Trimming shortened V by 4 bases and J by 4 bases, and 14 bases separated the two germline ends. There are 15 residues in the CDR3. In nucleotides, the CDR3 is TGTGCCAGCAGCTCCACAGGACAAAAAGGAAACACCATATATTTT. Protein: CASSSTGQKGNTIYF.

This chain joins TRBV9 and TRBJ2-1; 10 nucleotides line up with TRBD2. The CDR3 is 13 amino acids. After removal of 7 bases from V and 6 bases from J, the junction contained 4 bases not matched to a gene. CDR1 and CDR2 (germline): SGDLS, YYNGEE. In DNA, the CDR3 is TGTGCCAGCTCTCCTAGCGGGGGCAATGAGCAGTTCTTC. Amino acids: CASSPSGGNEQFF. Full variable domain (remainder filled in from reference TRBV9 and TRBJ2-1): DSGVTQTPKHLITATGQRVTLRCSPRSGDLSVYWYQQSLDQGLQFLIQYYNGEERAKGNILERFSAQQFPDLHSELNLSSLELGDSALYFCASSPSGGNEQFFGPGTRLTVL.

DNA for the CDR3: TGTGCCAGCAGCTCCCCCTTACTAGCGGGAGCCTACGAGCAGTACTTC. Translating it yields CASSSPLLAGAYEQYF. The V and J genes are TRBV28 and TRBJ2-7; 11 positions match TRBD2. The CDR3 loop spans 16 amino acids. Trimming removed 6 bases from V and 2 bases from J; junction bases left unmatched: 9. Germline CDR1 and CDR2: MDHEN and SYDVKM.

This clone occurred many times. The chain employs TRBV7-9 and TRBJ1-1; 9 nucleotides line up with TRBD1. CDR1 SEHNR and CDR2 FQNEAQ come from the germline V gene (reference sequence). V shed 6 bases and J 5 bases; nucleotides not matched to a gene: 13. This CDR3 region has 16 residues. CDR3 sequence reads: CASSPDRGNLGTEAFF. Written as DNA, the CDR3 is TGTGCCAGCAGTCCGGACAGGGGAAACCTTGGAACTGAAGCTTTCTTT.

The chain links TRBV5-1 to TRBJ2-5; 8 nucleotides line up with TRBD1. This CDR3 is 13 amino acids long. The trim removed 6 bases at V and 5 bases at J, leaving 6 bases unmatched. The germline CDR1 and CDR2 sequences are SGHRS and YFSETQ. CDR3 region: CASTRGPRETQYF. The DNA of the CDR3 is TGCGCCAGCACCAGGGGGCCCCGGGAGACCCAGTACTTC. Full variable domain (remainder filled in from reference TRBV5-1 and TRBJ2-5): KAGVTQTPRYLIKTRGQQVTLSCSPISGHRSVSWYQQTPGQGLQFLFEYFSETQRNKGNFPGRFSGRQFSNSRSEMNVSTLELGDSALYLCASTRGPRETQYFGPGTRLLVL.

CDR3 loop: CASSQDQRAQAFF. CDR3 DNA: TGCGCCAGCAGCCAAGATCAGAGGGCACAAGCTTTCTTT. V usage is TRBV4-3 and J usage is TRBJ1-1; unclear D gene. Germline V gene data show CDR1 as LGHNA and CDR2 as YSLEER. Trimming shortened V by 0 bases and J by 9 bases, and 11 bases separated the two germline ends. The CDR3 spans 13 residues.

The rearrangement joins TRBV27 to TRBJ2-3, with TRBD1 identical over 9 bases. Per the germline V gene, CDR1 is MNHEY and CDR2 is SMNVEV (reference sequence). J lost 3 bases, V lost 6 bases, and 4 bases had no gene match. CDR3 size: 14 residues. The CDR3 reads CASSQDRGTDTQYF. In DNA, the CDR3 is TGTGCCAGCAGCCAAGACAGGGGGACAGATACGCAGTATTTT.

V gene TRBV18 combines with J gene TRBJ1-2; 7 bases match TRBD1. Germline CDR1 reads KGHSH; CDR2 reads LQKENI. V was clipped by 4 bases and J by 3 bases; unmatched bases: 8. The CDR3 extends over 15 amino acids. This CDR3 is CASSLRDSSYYGYTF. CDR3 nucleotides: TGTGCCAGCTCACTCCGGGACAGCTCCTACTATGGCTACACCTTC.

This clone was found a few times. V usage is TRBV25-1 and J usage is TRBJ2-7, with D possibly being TRBD1 (6 bases). CDR1 MGHDK and CDR2 SYGVNS come from the germline V gene. V was clipped by 6 bases and J by 7 bases, with 19 bases between them. CDR3 size: 14 residues. The CDR3, as DNA: TGTGCCAGCAGCGAACCCGGGACGGGACAAGAGCAGTACTTC. Amino acids: CASSEPGTGQEQYF.

The V gene is TRBV5-1, the J gene TRBJ2-1; TRBD2 might be the D (6 bases). Germline V gene sequence: CDR1 SGHRS, CDR2 YFSETQ. The CDR3 is 15 amino acids. V lost 1 base and J lost 0, with 8 bases in between. The CDR3 reads CASSLISGSYNEQFF. In DNA, the CDR3 is TGCGCCAGCAGCTTGATTAGCGGCTCCTACAATGAGCAGTTCTTC.

The V and J genes are TRBV5-8 and TRBJ1-1, with 8 bases lining up with TRBD1. Germline-derived CDR1 and CDR2 are SGHTS and YDEGEE. CDR3 length: 13 residues. Losses at the gene ends were 0 bases for V and 7 bases for J; bases not matched to a gene: 2. CDR3 amino acids: CASSLVRGREAFF. CDR3 nucleotide sequence: TGTGCCAGCAGCTTGGTCAGGGGGCGTGAAGCTTTCTTT.

This clone has a handful of counts. The chain recombines TRBV5-1 with TRBJ1-1, with D hard to call. The CDR3 extends over 13 amino acids. CDR1 and CDR2 from the germline V gene are SGHRS and YFSETQ. Trimming shortened V by 0 bases and J by 5 bases, and 8 bases separated the two germline ends. The chain's CDR3 is CASSLAGRTEAFF. DNA of the CDR3: TGCGCCAGCAGCTTGGCGGGGAGGACTGAAGCTTTCTTT. Full variable domain (outside the CDR3, taken from reference TRBV5-1 and TRBJ1-1): KAGVTQTPRYLIKTRGQQVTLSCSPISGHRSVSWYQQTPGQGLQFLFEYFSETQRNKGNFPGRFSGRQFSNSRSEMNVSTLELGDSALYLCASSLAGRTEAFFGQGTRLTVV.

This clone came up once. V and J are TRBV10-3 and TRBJ1-2, with D perhaps TRBD1 (5 bases). This CDR3 is 13 amino acids long. Germline V gives CDR1 ENHRY, CDR2 SYGVKD. The V and J ends lost 4 bases and 7 bases respectively, with 13 bases between them. CDR3 residues: CAISGGGGFGYTF. In DNA form, the CDR3 reads TGTGCCATCAGTGGGGGCGGCGGTTTTGGCTACACCTTC.

J is TRBJ1-4 and V is TRBV3-1 (or the pseudogene TRBV3-2), with 10 bases identical to TRBD1. Germline CDR1 and CDR2: LGHDT and YNNKEL (reference sequence). Germline trimming cut 5 bases from V and 8 bases from J; bases unmatched to any gene: 8. The CDR3 spans 15 residues. The CDR3 here is CASSARDRGQEKLFF. CDR3 sequence (DNA): TGTGCCAGCAGCGCGCGGGACAGGGGTCAAGAAAAACTGTTTTTT.

The chain links TRBV15 to TRBJ2-2; D is ambiguous. Trimming took off 3 bases at V and 0 bases at J, with 11 bases between the two ends. Germline values: CDR1 LNHNV, CDR2 YYDKDF (reference sequence). CDR3 length: 16 residues. The CDR3 loop reads CATSSIRHTNTGELFF. Here the CDR3 DNA reads TGTGCCACCAGCAGTATACGACACACGAACACCGGGGAGCTGTTTTTT.

This chain links TRBV7-3 with TRBJ2-2; D is possibly TRBD1 (6 bases). V was trimmed by 0 bases and J by 5 bases, leaving 13 bases between them. Germline CDR1 and CDR2: SGHTA and FQGTGA. The CDR3 runs 16 residues. The CDR3 sequence: CASSLTGWQGTGELFF. CDR3 nucleotide sequence: TGTGCCAGCAGCTTAACCGGCTGGCAGGGGACCGGGGAGCTGTTTTTT.